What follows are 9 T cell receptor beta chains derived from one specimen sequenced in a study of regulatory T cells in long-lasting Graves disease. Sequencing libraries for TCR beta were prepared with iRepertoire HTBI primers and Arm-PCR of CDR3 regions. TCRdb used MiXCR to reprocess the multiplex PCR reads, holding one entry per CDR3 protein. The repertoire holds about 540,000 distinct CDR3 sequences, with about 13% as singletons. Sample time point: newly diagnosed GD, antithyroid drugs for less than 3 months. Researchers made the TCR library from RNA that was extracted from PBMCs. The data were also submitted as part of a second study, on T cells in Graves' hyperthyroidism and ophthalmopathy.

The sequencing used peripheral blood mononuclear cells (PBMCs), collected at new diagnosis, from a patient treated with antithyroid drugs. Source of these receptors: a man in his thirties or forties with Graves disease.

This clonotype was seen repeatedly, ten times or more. CDR3: CASTPSGQPNTEAFF. CDR3 DNA: TGTGCCAGCACCCCCTCGGGACAGCCGAACACTGAAGCTTTCTTT. The chain carries TRBV6-1 and TRBJ1-1, with 7 bases that match TRBD1. V lost 7 bases and J lost 1; bases outside the gene matches: 9. The CDR3 spans 15 residues. Germline V CDR1 and CDR2: MNHNS, SASEGT.

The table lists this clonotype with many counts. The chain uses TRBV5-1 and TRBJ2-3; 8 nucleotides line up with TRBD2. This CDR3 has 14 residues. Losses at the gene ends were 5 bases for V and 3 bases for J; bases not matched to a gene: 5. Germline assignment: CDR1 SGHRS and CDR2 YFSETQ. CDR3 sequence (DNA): TGCGCCAGCAGGGCGGCTAGCGGGACAGATACGCAGTATTTT. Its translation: CASRAASGTDTQYF.

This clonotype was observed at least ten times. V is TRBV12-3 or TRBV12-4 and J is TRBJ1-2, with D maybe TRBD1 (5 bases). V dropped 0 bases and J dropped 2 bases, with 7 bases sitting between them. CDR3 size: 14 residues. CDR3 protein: CASSLAQGNYGYTF. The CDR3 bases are TGTGCCAGCAGTTTAGCCCAGGGAAACTATGGCTACACCTTC.

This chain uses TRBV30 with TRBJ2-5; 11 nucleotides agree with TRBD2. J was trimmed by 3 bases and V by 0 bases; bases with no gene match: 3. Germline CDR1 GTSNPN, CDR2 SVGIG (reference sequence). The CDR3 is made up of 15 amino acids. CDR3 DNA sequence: TGTGCCTGGAGTGTACTGGGACTAGCGGAAGAGACCCAGTACTTC. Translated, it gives CAWSVLGLAEETQYF.

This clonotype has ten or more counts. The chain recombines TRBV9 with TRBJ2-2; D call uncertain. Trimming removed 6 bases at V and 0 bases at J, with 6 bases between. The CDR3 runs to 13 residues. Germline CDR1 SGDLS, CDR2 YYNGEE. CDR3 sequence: CASKNTNTGELFF. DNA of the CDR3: TGTGCCAGCAAAAACACGAACACCGGGGAGCTGTTTTTT.

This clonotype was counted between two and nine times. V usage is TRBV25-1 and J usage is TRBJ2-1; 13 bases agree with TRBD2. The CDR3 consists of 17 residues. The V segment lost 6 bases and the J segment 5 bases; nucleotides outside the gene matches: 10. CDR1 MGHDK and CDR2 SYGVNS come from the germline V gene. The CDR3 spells CASSPSLGLAGDNEQFF. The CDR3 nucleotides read TGTGCCAGCAGCCCTAGCCTCGGACTAGCGGGAGACAATGAGCAGTTCTTC.

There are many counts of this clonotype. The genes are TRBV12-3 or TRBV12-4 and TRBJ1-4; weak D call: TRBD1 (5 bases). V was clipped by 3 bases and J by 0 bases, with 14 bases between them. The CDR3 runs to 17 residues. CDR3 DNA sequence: TGTGCCAGCAGTTTGGGACTGCTTACGACAACTAATGAAAAACTGTTTTTT. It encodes CASSLGLLTTTNEKLFF.

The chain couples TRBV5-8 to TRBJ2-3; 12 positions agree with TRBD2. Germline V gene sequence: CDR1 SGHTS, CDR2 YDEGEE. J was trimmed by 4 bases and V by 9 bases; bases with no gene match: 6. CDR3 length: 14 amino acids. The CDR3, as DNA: TGTGCCATCTCTAGCGGGAGGGCCCCAGATACGCAGTATTTT. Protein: CAISSGRAPDTQYF.

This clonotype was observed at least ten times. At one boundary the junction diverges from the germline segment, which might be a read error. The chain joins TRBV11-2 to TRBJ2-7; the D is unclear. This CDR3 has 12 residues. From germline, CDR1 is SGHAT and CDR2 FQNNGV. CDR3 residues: CASSPDDRQGNF. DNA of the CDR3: TGTGCCAGCAGCCCGGATGACCGACAAGGGAACTTC.